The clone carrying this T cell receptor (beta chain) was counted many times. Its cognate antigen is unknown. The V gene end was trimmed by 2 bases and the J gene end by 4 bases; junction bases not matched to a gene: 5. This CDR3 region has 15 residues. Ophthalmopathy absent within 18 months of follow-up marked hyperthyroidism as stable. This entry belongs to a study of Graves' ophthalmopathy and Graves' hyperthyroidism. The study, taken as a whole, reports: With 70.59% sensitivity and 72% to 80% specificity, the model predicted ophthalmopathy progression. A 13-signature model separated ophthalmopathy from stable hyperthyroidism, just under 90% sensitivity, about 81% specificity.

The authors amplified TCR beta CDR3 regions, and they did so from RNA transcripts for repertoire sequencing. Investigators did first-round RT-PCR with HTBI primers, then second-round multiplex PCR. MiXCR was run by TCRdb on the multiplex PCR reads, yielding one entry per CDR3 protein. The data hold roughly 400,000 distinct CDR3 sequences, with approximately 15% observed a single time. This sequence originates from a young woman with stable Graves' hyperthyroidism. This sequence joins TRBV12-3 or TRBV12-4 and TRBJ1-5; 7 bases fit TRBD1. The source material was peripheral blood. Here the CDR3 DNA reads TGTGCCAGCAGTTTACGGGACAGCAAGAATCAGCCCCAGCATTTT. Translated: CASSLRDSKNQPQHF.